This TCR beta chain was observed in a study of blood T cell repertoires in COVID-19. This clone was counted once. Libraries were prepared by immunoSEQ multiplex PCR; TCRdb keeps only in-frame clonotypes and omits some of them. This table has around 240,000 clones, approximately 84% appearing once. The sequence derives from a woman in her twenties or thirties who had recovered from COVID-19. The sample consisted of peripheral blood.

In DNA form, the CDR3 reads TGTGCCAGCACGGGGGGAAGCTACGAGCAGTACTTC. Translating it yields CASTGGSYEQYF. The rearrangement links TRBV2 to TRBJ2-7, with 7 bases fitting TRBD2. From germline, CDR1 is SNHLY and CDR2 FYNNEI. This CDR3 has 12 amino acids. V was clipped by 7 bases and J by 3 bases; unmatched bases: 3.